Reported below is one T cell receptor (beta chain). TCRdb's copy holds only in-frame clones and misses some; the assay was immunoSEQ multiplex PCR. The table has about 25,000 clones, under 90% seen once. This record comes from a study of PD-L1 blockade in urothelial cancer. Specified time point: peripheral blood 6 weeks after treatment start. V gave up 10 bases and J gave up 0 bases; unmatched junction bases: 6. The CDR3 is 14 residues long. Germline assignment: CDR1 LNHDA and CDR2 SQIVND (reference sequence). The sequencing used PBMCs, collected around atezolizumab (anti-PD-L1) treatment. V usage is TRBV19 and J usage is TRBJ2-7, with TRBD1 identical over 10 bases. This sequence originates from a man between 70 and 80 years old with urothelial cancer. The CDR3 DNA is TGTGCCACTCCGGGACAGGGGCACTCCTACGAGCAGTACTTC. It is translated as CATPGQGHSYEQYF. Full variable domain (remainder filled in from reference TRBV19 and TRBJ2-7): DGGITQSPKYLFRKEGQNVTLSCEQNLNHDAMYWYRQDPGQGLRLIYYSQIVNDFQKGDIAEGYSVSREKKESFPLTVTSAQKNPTAFYLCATPGQGHSYEQYFGPGTRLTVT.